This T cell receptor (beta chain) is drawn from a study of PD-1 blockade in mismatch repair-deficient tumors. Germline CDR1 MNHEY, CDR2 SVGAGI. V lost 6 bases to trimming and J lost 7 bases; unmatched junction nucleotides: 14. This CDR3 region has 15 residues. Profiling relied on immunoSEQ multiplex PCR, and the TCRdb table lists in-frame clones only, not all of them. Counted here are more than 95,000 clones, about 85% occurring once; the ten biggest clones make up 13%. This sequence originates from an adult with mismatch repair-deficient cancer. Material: peripheral blood, obtained 44 weeks after starting pembrolizumab. The J gene is TRBJ2-7, the V gene TRBV6-5; TRBD1 matches 8 bases. CDR3 bases: TGTGCCAGCAGACGCCTCGACAGGGGTTGGGGGGAGCAGTACTTC. Residues: CASRRLDRGWGEQYF.